The 13 T cell receptor beta chains reported below all come from one sample, sequenced in a study of control samples from healthy donors and cancer patients. Produced via immunoSEQ multiplex PCR; TCRdb's table is partial and in-frame only. The sample contains approximately 93,000 clones, approximately 91% of which appear only once. The sequenced sample consisted of PBMCs. The receptor set was obtained from a woman aged 50 to 60 with colorectal cancer.

Only a few counts were recorded for this clone. The chain couples TRBV6-2 or TRBV6-3 to TRBJ1-5; 9 bases align to TRBD1. V gave up 2 bases and J gave up 6 bases; unmatched junction bases: 2. Germline CDR1 is MNHEY and CDR2 is SVGEGT. The CDR3 runs 14 residues. Here the CDR3 reads CASSYETGGQPQHF. The CDR3 nucleotides are TGTGCCAGCAGTTACGAGACAGGGGGTCAGCCCCAGCATTTT.

This chain joins TRBV10-1 and TRBJ2-3; D may correspond to TRBD1 or TRBD2 (5 bases each). V was trimmed by 3 bases and J by 2 bases, leaving 12 bases between them. CDR1 is WNHNN and CDR2 is SYGVQD in the germline V gene (reference sequence). The length of the CDR3 is 15 residues. As DNA, the CDR3 is TGCGCCAGCAGTGATTCCGGGACCTACACAGATACGCAGTATTTT. This gives the protein CASSDSGTYTDTQYF.

The sample holds a few counts of this clone. The CDR3 nucleotides read TGTGCCAGCAGCTTAAATGGCCCAGGGGACACCGGGGAGCTGTTTTTT. It translates to CASSLNGPGDTGELFF. The J gene is TRBJ2-2, the V gene TRBV7-3, with D tentatively TRBD1 (6 bases). Germline V lookup: CDR1 SGHTA, CDR2 FQGTGA. Trimming took off 1 base at V and 3 bases at J, with 12 bases between the two ends. CDR3 length: 16 residues.

The chain employs TRBV30 and TRBJ2-3; 13 bases align to TRBD2. The V segment lost 1 base and the J segment 0 bases; nucleotides outside the gene matches: 13. Germline V gene data show CDR1 as GTSNPN and CDR2 as SVGIG (reference sequence). This CDR3 region has 20 residues. The CDR3 region is CAWSGPDRTSGGTSTDTQYF. CDR3 in DNA: TGTGCCTGGAGTGGCCCCGATAGGACTAGCGGGGGAACTAGCACAGATACGCAGTATTTT.

The rearrangement joins TRBV27 to TRBJ2-5, with 9 bases that match TRBD1. The germline V gene encodes CDR1 MNHEY and CDR2 SMNVEV (reference sequence). CDR3 length: 14 amino acids. V was pared by 4 bases and J by 7 bases, with 7 bases of the junction left unmatched. The CDR3 DNA reads TGTGCCAGCAGTTGGGGACAGGGCGATGGGACCCAGTACTTC. It encodes CASSWGQGDGTQYF.

This clone was found once. This chain connects TRBV6-2 or TRBV6-3 to TRBJ1-2; D gene uncertain. Germline CDR1 and CDR2: MNHEY and SVGEGT. The CDR3 has 17 amino acids. V was cut by 4 bases and J by 5 bases, with 23 bases left in between. CDR3 nucleotides: TGTGCCAGCAGTTCTGGTTCTATTCGGACTCGGCCTTATGGCTACACCTTC. It is translated as CASSSGSIRTRPYGYTF.

The gene calls are TRBV6-2 or TRBV6-3 and TRBJ2-1; D is perhaps TRBD1 or TRBD2 (5 bases each). The V end lost 0 bases, the J end lost 4 bases, and 13 bases lay between the germline ends. The CDR3 has 16 amino acids. Germline CDR1 MNHEY, CDR2 SVGEGT. The CDR3 spells CASSYSIGAGYNEQFF. Written as DNA, the CDR3 is TGTGCCAGCAGTTACTCGATTGGGGCGGGTTACAATGAGCAGTTCTTC.

Regarding this clone: This sample also contains other DNA sequences that code for the same CDR3. This sequence joins TRBV4-3 and TRBJ1-2; 9 positions match TRBD1. The CDR3 covers 14 residues. The V gene end was trimmed by 1 base and the J gene end by 4 bases; junction bases not matched to a gene: 1. Germline V CDR1 and CDR2: LGHNA, YSLEER. In nucleotides, the CDR3 is TGCGCCAGCAGCCAAGGACAGGGGGGCTATGGCTACACCTTC. Residues: CASSQGQGGYGYTF.

The chain recombines TRBV28 with TRBJ1-1; D remains ambiguous. V was cut by 0 bases and J by 3 bases, with 8 bases left in between. Germline V CDR1 and CDR2: MDHEN, SYDVKM. The CDR3 spans 14 residues. DNA of the CDR3: TGTGCCAGCAGTTTATGGGCCCTTGACACTGAAGCTTTCTTT. Translated: CASSLWALDTEAFF.

This clone was found once. V gene TRBV5-1 combines with J gene TRBJ1-2; 7 nucleotides agree with TRBD1. The CDR3 has 15 amino acids. Losses at the gene ends were 2 bases for V and 1 base for J; bases not matched to a gene: 5. Per the germline V gene, CDR1 is SGHRS and CDR2 is YFSETQ. The CDR3 region is CASSLGTESNYGYTF. CDR3 DNA sequence: TGCGCCAGCAGCTTAGGGACAGAGAGTAACTATGGCTACACCTTC.

In DNA, the CDR3 is TGCGCCAGCAGCCCCGGCGGCGACAATGAGCAGTTCTTC. It specifies CASSPGGDNEQFF. This chain uses TRBV5-1 with TRBJ2-1; D is unresolved. The CDR3 is 13 amino acids. Trimming pared 4 bases from V and 5 bases from J, leaving 10 bases between. In germline, CDR1 is SGHRS, CDR2 YFSETQ.

This sequence joins TRBV6-5 and TRBJ1-1; D remains unclear. Germline assignment: CDR1 MNHEY and CDR2 SVGAGI. The CDR3 covers 14 residues. Trimming took 4 bases from V and 4 from J, leaving 13 bases between them. CDR3 protein: CASSFTERSTEAFF. The CDR3 bases are TGTGCCAGCAGTTTCACGGAGCGGAGCACTGAAGCTTTCTTT.

The chain is built from TRBV18 and TRBJ2-7, with D possibly being TRBD1 (6 bases). The length of the CDR3 is 14 residues. Germline V gene sequence: CDR1 KGHSH, CDR2 LQKENI. V was pared by 5 bases and J by 2 bases, with 13 bases between. The CDR3 nucleotides read TGTGCCAGCTCATCCAGACAGGAGCCCTACGAGCAGTACGTC. Translating gives CASSSRQEPYEQYV.